A single sample is the source of the 27 T cell receptor beta chains below, sequenced in a study of cytotoxic CD8 clonotypes in ibrutinib-treated CLL. Libraries were prepared by immunoSEQ multiplex PCR; TCRdb keeps only in-frame clonotypes and omits some of them. The data show approximately 74,000 clones, about 84% seen once. The specimen was PBMCs, collected at disease progression, from a patient treated with ibrutinib. The receptor source for this set is a human donor with chronic lymphocytic leukemia.

V and J are TRBV6-5 and TRBJ2-7; 7 bases line up with TRBD2. Unmatched junction bases numbered 8, after V lost 6 bases and J lost 0 bases. Germline values: CDR1 MNHEY, CDR2 SVGAGI. The CDR3 runs to 15 residues. CDR3 sequence reads: CASRPSLAASYEQYF. The DNA of the CDR3 is TGTGCCAGCAGACCATCGCTAGCGGCCTCCTACGAGCAGTACTTC.

The V and J genes are TRBV19 and TRBJ1-3, with a possible D match to TRBD1 (5 bases). The CDR3 totals 14 residues. The V gene's germline CDR1 is LNHDA and CDR2 SQIVND (reference sequence). V shed 4 bases and J shed 2 bases, with 9 bases lying between them. CDR3 amino acids: CASSRGGTGNTIYF. The CDR3 bases are TGTGCCAGTAGTAGGGGCGGAACTGGAAACACCATATATTTT.

The V and J genes are TRBV6-1 and TRBJ1-2; TRBD1 might be the D (6 bases). The germline CDR1 and CDR2 sequences are MNHNS and SASEGT. V was trimmed by 7 bases and J by 1 base, leaving 16 bases between them. The CDR3 totals 15 residues. The CDR3 nucleotides read TGTGCCAGCAAACGGCAGGGGAATGATAACTATGGCTACACCTTC. This encodes CASKRQGNDNYGYTF.

This chain links TRBV4-1 with TRBJ2-7; the D gene is possibly TRBD2 (6 bases). Germline V gene data show CDR1 as MGHRA and CDR2 as YSYEKL. Trimming took 0 bases from V and 1 from J, leaving 10 bases between them. The CDR3 consists of 15 residues. CDR3 protein: CASSQEGLKSYEQYF. CDR3 sequence (DNA): TGCGCCAGCAGCCAAGAGGGACTGAAATCCTACGAGCAGTACTTC.

The chain links TRBV28 to TRBJ1-1, with TRBD1 as a possible D gene (5 bases). The CDR3 contains 13 residues. Between the trimmed V and J ends, which lost 2 bases and 4 bases, there was a span of 8 bases. Germline V gives CDR1 MDHEN, CDR2 SYDVKM. The CDR3, as DNA: TGTGCCAGCAGTTTAAGCGGGACCACTGAAGCTTTCTTT. The encoded protein is CASSLSGTTEAFF.

The J gene is TRBJ2-3, the V gene TRBV6-4; D possibly matches TRBD1 or TRBD2 (6 bases each). V was cut by 10 bases and J by 4 bases, with 18 bases left in between. Per germline, CDR1 MRHNA and CDR2 SNTAGT. This CDR3 has 14 amino acids. This CDR3 is CATSPGAIPDTQYF. In DNA, the CDR3 is TGTGCCACATCTCCGGGGGCCATCCCAGATACGCAGTATTTT.

This clone was observed a few times. The J gene is TRBJ2-1, the V gene TRBV5-1; a possible D gene is TRBD2 (6 bases). The germline gives CDR1 SGHRS, CDR2 YFSETQ. This CDR3 spans 13 amino acids. V lost 2 bases and J 8 bases, leaving 11 bases between the germline ends. This CDR3 reads CASSFLAVHEQFF. In DNA, the CDR3 is TGCGCCAGCAGCTTCTTAGCGGTCCATGAGCAGTTCTTC.

The genes are TRBV5-1 and TRBJ2-7; maybe TRBD2 (6 bases). V dropped 5 bases and J dropped 3 bases, with 12 bases sitting between them. This CDR3 is 13 amino acids long. Germline CDR1 is SGHRS and CDR2 is YFSETQ. The CDR3 DNA is TGCGCCAGCAGACTAGCCGGAGTCTACGAGCAGTACTTC. Translating it yields CASRLAGVYEQYF.

This rearrangement joins TRBV7-6 to TRBJ2-7; D call uncertain. The V gene's germline CDR1 is SGHVS and CDR2 FNYEAQ. The V and J ends lost 1 base and 3 bases respectively, with 13 bases between them. CDR3 size: 15 residues. CDR3 in amino acids: CASSLEVAEIYEQYF. The CDR3 DNA sequence: TGTGCCAGCAGCTTAGAGGTAGCTGAGATCTACGAGCAGTACTTC.

V is TRBV5-1 and J is TRBJ1-1; a possible D gene is TRBD1 (5 bases). Trimming left V 1 base short and J 0 bases short, with 10 bases between. This CDR3 region has 15 residues. Germline CDR1 is SGHRS and CDR2 is YFSETQ. This CDR3 reads CASSLRGVMNTEAFF. The CDR3 nucleotides are TGCGCCAGCAGCTTGCGGGGGGTAATGAACACTGAAGCTTTCTTT. Full variable domain (rest looked up from reference TRBV5-1 and TRBJ1-1): KAGVTQTPRYLIKTRGQQVTLSCSPISGHRSVSWYQQTPGQGLQFLFEYFSETQRNKGNFPGRFSGRQFSNSRSEMNVSTLELGDSALYLCASSLRGVMNTEAFFGQGTRLTVV.

The chain couples TRBV28 to TRBJ1-3; D is undetermined. Looked up from germline, CDR1 is MDHEN and CDR2 is SYDVKM. This CDR3 contains 16 residues. The germline V and J ends were trimmed by 3 bases and 0 bases, with 12 bases remaining between them. The DNA of the CDR3 is TGTGCCAGCAGTTTCATTCGAACCTACTCTGGAAACACCATATATTTT. It yields the protein CASSFIRTYSGNTIYF.

In its sample, this clone was seen a few times. DNA for the CDR3: TGCGCCAGCAGCTTGGCGCCTAGCGTTGCAGATACGCAGTATTTT. Translation: CASSLAPSVADTQYF. This sequence joins TRBV5-1 and TRBJ2-3; D possibly corresponds to TRBD2 (6 bases). This CDR3 is 15 amino acids long. V was shortened by 0 bases and J by 4 bases, with 12 bases between the two germline ends. The germline CDR1 and CDR2 sequences are SGHRS and YFSETQ.

The chain's CDR3 is CASSQEGTGGFSYEQYF. CDR3 sequence (DNA): TGTGCCAGCAGCCAAGAAGGGACAGGGGGTTTCTCCTACGAGCAGTACTTC. V and J are TRBV4-2 and TRBJ2-5, with TRBD1 matching 11 bases. The end of the DNA fits TRBJ2-7 better, so the J call may be wrong. Germline V gene sequence: CDR1 LGHNA, CDR2 YNFKEQ. CDR3 length: 17 amino acids.

The chain carries TRBV5-1 and TRBJ2-7, with 11 bases identical to TRBD2. V dropped 0 bases and J dropped 6; count of bases not matched to a gene: 5. The germline gives CDR1 SGHRS, CDR2 YFSETQ. The CDR3 length is 15 residues. The CDR3 is CASSLASGRSSEQYF. CDR3 bases: TGCGCCAGCAGCTTGGCTAGCGGGAGGTCTAGCGAGCAGTACTTC.

This clone was seen a single time. This chain uses TRBV6-5 with TRBJ2-1; a weak D match, TRBD1 (6 bases). Germline lookup yields CDR1 MNHEY and CDR2 SVGAGI. CDR3 length equals 14 residues. Trimming took off 2 bases at V and 7 bases at J, with 12 bases between the two ends. The CDR3: CASSYGQIANEQFF. Here the CDR3 DNA reads TGTGCCAGCAGTTACGGACAGATCGCAAATGAGCAGTTCTTC.

This clone was counted only a few times. The chain combines TRBV7-3 with TRBJ2-7; 8 bases are shared with TRBD1. There are 14 residues in the CDR3. CDR1 and CDR2 (germline): SGHTA, FQGTGA. The V and J ends lost 2 bases and 7 bases, in that order; junction bases with no gene match: 7. The CDR3 reads CASSLSAGGGEQYF. CDR3 nucleotides: TGTGCCAGCAGCTTATCGGCAGGGGGCGGGGAGCAGTACTTC.

The chain carries TRBV7-9 and TRBJ2-7; D unresolved. Germline loops: CDR1 SEHNR, CDR2 FQNEAQ (reference sequence). The CDR3 totals 18 residues. V was pared by 3 bases and J by 2 bases, with 23 bases between. The CDR3 coding sequence is TGTGCCAGCAGCTTTTTACCCTCTACCCCCAGGAGCCCCTACGAGCAGTACTTC. As protein: CASSFLPSTPRSPYEQYF.

This clone was observed a handful of times. V gene TRBV6-1 combines with J gene TRBJ1-3; weak D call: TRBD1 (6 bases). V shed 7 bases and J shed 3 bases, with 16 bases lying between them. The CDR3 is made up of 15 amino acids. CDR1 and CDR2 (germline): MNHNS, SASEGT. Written as DNA, the CDR3 is TGTGCCAGCACTTTCCGTGCAGGGGTTGGAAACACCATATATTTT. It encodes CASTFRAGVGNTIYF.

This chain joins TRBV27 and TRBJ2-3; no clear D. V lost 0 bases and J lost 4, with 17 bases in between. CDR1 is MNHEY and CDR2 is SMNVEV in the germline V gene (reference sequence). There are 17 residues in the CDR3. The CDR3 loop reads CASSLSSWYTGPDTQYF. The CDR3 DNA reads as TGTGCCAGCAGTTTATCTTCCTGGTACACCGGGCCAGATACGCAGTATTTT.

The chain recombines TRBV7-3 with TRBJ2-1, with D unresolved. The CDR3 totals 16 residues. Per germline, CDR1 SGHTA and CDR2 FQGTGA. V lost 5 bases and J 0 bases, leaving 14 bases between the germline ends. CDR3 amino acids: CASSPQQARSYNEQFF. The CDR3 DNA follows: TGTGCCAGCAGCCCCCAACAAGCGCGCTCCTACAATGAGCAGTTCTTC.

The V call is TRBV7-3, the J call TRBJ2-7; D uncertain. The V gene lost 5 bases and the J gene lost 7 bases, with 18 bases spanning the gap. Germline CDR1 and CDR2: SGHTA and FQGTGA. The CDR3 contains 14 residues. The CDR3 region has the DNA TGTGCCAGCAGCCCAGGACCTCCTCGGATTGAGCAGTACTTC. It encodes CASSPGPPRIEQYF.

The V gene is TRBV5-6, the J gene TRBJ1-1, with D uncertain. The CDR3 totals 14 residues. The germline V and J ends were trimmed by 5 bases and 3 bases, with 14 bases remaining between them. CDR1 and CDR2 from the germline V gene are SGHDT and YYEEEE. The CDR3 sequence: CASSTLGRDTEAFF. The CDR3 region has the DNA TGTGCCAGCAGTACTCTTGGCCGGGACACTGAAGCTTTCTTT.

This clone occurred a few times. This chain connects TRBV5-1 to TRBJ1-6, with D tentatively TRBD1 (6 bases). CDR3 length equals 14 residues. V shed 4 bases and J shed 7 bases, with 12 bases lying between them. Germline V gene data show CDR1 as SGHRS and CDR2 as YFSETQ. The CDR3 region is CASSPRQGNSPLHF. In nucleotides, the CDR3 is TGCGCCAGCAGCCCCCGTCAGGGGAATTCACCCCTCCACTTT.

The chain is built from TRBV10-1 and TRBJ2-7; 9 nucleotides match TRBD2. Germline assignment: CDR1 WNHNN and CDR2 SYGVQD (reference sequence). V was pared by 0 bases and J by 3 bases, with 3 bases of the junction left unmatched. This CDR3 is 15 amino acids long. Written as DNA, the CDR3 is TGCGCCAGCAGTGAGTCTAATAGCGGGAGCTACGAGCAGTACTTC. Translated: CASSESNSGSYEQYF.

This clone was found once. This chain uses TRBV9 with TRBJ1-2; TRBD1 agrees at 9 bases. Germline trimming cut 4 bases from V and 5 bases from J; bases unmatched to any gene: 9. The CDR3 length is 15 residues. Germline V gene sequence: CDR1 SGDLS, CDR2 YYNGEE. CDR3 in amino acids: CASSPRQGDFYGYTF. The CDR3 nucleotides are TGTGCCAGCAGCCCGCGACAGGGGGACTTTTATGGCTACACCTTC. The full variable domain, its missing parts supplied by reference TRBV9 and TRBJ1-2, is DSGVTQTPKHLITATGQRVTLRCSPRSGDLSVYWYQQSLDQGLQFLIQYYNGEERAKGNILERFSAQQFPDLHSELNLSSLELGDSALYFCASSPRQGDFYGYTFGSGTRLTVV.

This rearrangement joins TRBV29-1 to TRBJ1-2, with 10 positions matching TRBD1. The ends lost 6 bases at V and 7 bases at J; junction bases unmatched: 11. The CDR3 has 14 amino acids. Per the germline V gene, CDR1 is SQVTM and CDR2 is ANQGSEA. The CDR3 nucleotides are TGCAGCGTCGCCCCGACAGGGGGCTGGGGTGGCTACACCTTC. This codes for CSVAPTGGWGGYTF. The whole variable domain, remainder taken from reference TRBV29-1 and TRBJ1-2, is SAVISQKPSRDICQRGTSLTIQCQVDSQVTMMFWYRQQPGQSLTLIATANQGSEATYESGFVIDKFPISRPNLTFSTLTVSNMSPEDSSIYLCSVAPTGGWGGYTFGSGTRLTVV.

This clone was detected only once. The chain employs TRBV6-1 and TRBJ1-1; D perhaps matches TRBD1 (5 bases). CDR1 and CDR2 (germline): MNHNS, SASEGT. Trimming removed 7 bases from V and 0 bases from J, with 12 bases in between. The CDR3 consists of 14 residues. The CDR3 loop is CASTGTNMNTEAFF. The CDR3 bases are TGTGCCAGCACCGGGACCAACATGAACACTGAAGCTTTCTTT.